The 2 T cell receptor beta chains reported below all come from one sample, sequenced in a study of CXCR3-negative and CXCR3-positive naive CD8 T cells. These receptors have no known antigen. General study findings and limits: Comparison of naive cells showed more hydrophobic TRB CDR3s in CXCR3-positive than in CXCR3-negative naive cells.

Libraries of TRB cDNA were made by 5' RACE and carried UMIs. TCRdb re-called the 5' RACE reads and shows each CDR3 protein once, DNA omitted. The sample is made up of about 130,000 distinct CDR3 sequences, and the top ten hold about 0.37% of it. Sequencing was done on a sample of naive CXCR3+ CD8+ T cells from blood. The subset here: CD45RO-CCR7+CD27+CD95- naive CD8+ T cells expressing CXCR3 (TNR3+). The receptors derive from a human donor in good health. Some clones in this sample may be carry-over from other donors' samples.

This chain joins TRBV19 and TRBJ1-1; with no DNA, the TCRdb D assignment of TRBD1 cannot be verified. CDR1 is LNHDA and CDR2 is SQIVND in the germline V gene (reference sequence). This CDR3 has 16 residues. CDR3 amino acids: CASSPHLGGLNTEAFF.

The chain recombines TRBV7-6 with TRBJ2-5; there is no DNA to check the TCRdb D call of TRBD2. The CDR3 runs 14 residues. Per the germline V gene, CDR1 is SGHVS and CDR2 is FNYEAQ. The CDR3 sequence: CASSSLAGAETQYF.